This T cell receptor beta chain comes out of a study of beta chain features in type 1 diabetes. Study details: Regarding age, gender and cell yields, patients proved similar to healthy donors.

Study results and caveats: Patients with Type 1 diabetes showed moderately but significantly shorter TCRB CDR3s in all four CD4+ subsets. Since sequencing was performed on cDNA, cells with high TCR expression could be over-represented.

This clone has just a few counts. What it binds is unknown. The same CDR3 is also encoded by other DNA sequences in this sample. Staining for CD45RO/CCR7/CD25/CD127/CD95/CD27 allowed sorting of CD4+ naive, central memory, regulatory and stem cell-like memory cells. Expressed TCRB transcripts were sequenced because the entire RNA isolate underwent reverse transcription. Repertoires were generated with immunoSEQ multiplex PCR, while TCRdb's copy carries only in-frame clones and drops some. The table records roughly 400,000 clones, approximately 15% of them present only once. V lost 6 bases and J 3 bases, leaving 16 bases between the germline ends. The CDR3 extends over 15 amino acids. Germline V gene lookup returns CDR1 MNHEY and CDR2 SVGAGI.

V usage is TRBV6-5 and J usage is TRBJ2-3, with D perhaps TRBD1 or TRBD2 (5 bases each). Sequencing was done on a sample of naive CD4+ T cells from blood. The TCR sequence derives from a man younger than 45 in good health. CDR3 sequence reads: CASSRTGGRTDTQYF. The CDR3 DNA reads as TGTGCCAGCAGCCGAACAGGAGGTAGAACAGATACGCAGTATTTT.